This is a list of T cell receptor beta chains from one sample in a study of T cells in Graves' hyperthyroidism and ophthalmopathy. TCRdb redid the calling of the multiplex PCR reads with MiXCR, one entry per CDR3 protein. The sample has around 620,000 distinct CDR3 sequences; 13% to 15% are singletons. Material: blood. These receptors originate from a woman between 18 and 29 years old with Graves' ophthalmopathy. The conserved cysteine and the conserved F or W are not part of the CDR3 here. D genes are given only for firm matches.

TRBJ2-1 TRBV9 - ASRPSGTGAYNEQF
TRBJ2-7 TRBV30 - AWMGAYEQY
TRBJ2-1 TRBV18 - ASSKGVPYNEQF
TRBJ1-5 TRBV19 TRBD1 ASSSQRIRGTGKAQPQH
TRBJ2-2 TRBV7-9 - ASSLLGNTGELF
TRBJ2-1 TRBV30 - AWSGRGAYNEQF
TRBJ1-1 TRBV24-1 - ATSLGGQNTEAF
TRBJ2-7 TRBV5-6 - ASSLSFYEQY
TRBJ1-1 TRBV27 - ASSLWKGPRGGRAGSYTEAF
TRBJ2-2 TRBV25-1 TRBD1 ASSDRTGGTGELF
TRBJ1-1 TRBV5-6 - ASSLATAEAF
TRBJ1-1 TRBV4-2 - ASSQDDRNTEAF
TRBJ2-1 TRBV11-3 TRBD2 ASSRTSRNEQF
TRBJ1-1 TRBV12-3/TRBV12-4 TRBD1 ASARQTGAGSEAF
TRBJ2-1 TRBV28 TRBD2 ASSPPASGSTYNEQF
TRBJ1-6 TRBV27 - ASSDGEESPLH
TRBJ1-6 TRBV20-1 TRBD1 SAPRQGGSPLH
TRBJ2-7 TRBV27 TRBD1 ASSTPRDSSYEQY
TRBJ2-7 TRBV20-1 TRBD2 SARAPSGDSSYEQY
TRBJ2-1 TRBV14 - ASSQENSYNEQF
TRBJ2-5 TRBV10-3 - ATRGGVQQETQY
TRBJ2-3 TRBV12-3/TRBV12-4 TRBD2 ASTPTAGTQY
TRBJ2-6 TRBV20-1 - SAPDSGQLSAGANVLT
TRBJ2-1 TRBV6-2/TRBV6-3 TRBD2 ASSSIGTRNEQF
TRBJ2-1 TRBV20-1 TRBD2 SARDAGLGGNEQF
TRBJ2-4 TRBV5-6 TRBD2 ASSLEISGDGDIQY
TRBJ1-3 TRBV12-3/TRBV12-4 - ASREQEFSGNTIY
TRBJ2-2 TRBV19 - ASSISGGYGELF
TRBJ2-4 TRBV11-3 - ASSLPGTPGDIQY
TRBJ2-7 TRBV7-9 TRBD2 ASQREPYEQY
TRBJ1-4 TRBV4-1 - ASSALGLQGKAKEKLF
TRBJ2-2 TRBV18 TRBD2 ASSPRAGAAAGELF
TRBJ1-1 TRBV12-5 TRBD1 ASGLTVRTGKFANTEAF
TRBJ1-4 TRBV3-1 - ASSLEYSNEKLF
TRBJ2-1 TRBV4-2 TRBD2 ASSSSAGSSGYNEQF
TRBJ2-1 TRBV20-1 TRBD2 SARVEAGARKDEQF
TRBJ2-5 TRBV28 - ASSHRTRETQY